A selection of T cell receptor beta chains follows, all from one sample in a study of shared clonotypes between healthy human individuals. TCRdb's table, derived via immunoSEQ multiplex PCR, lists solely in-frame clones and lacks some. The sample has about 2.1 million clones, 93% seen once. Sequences were obtained from naive CD8+ T cells from PBMCs. These TCRs come from a man aged 18 to 29 in good health. Some clones in this sample may be carry-over from other donors' samples. Both conserved end residues are trimmed from each CDR3.

CDR3 protein: ASSPGQGLYNEQF
J gene: TRBJ2-1
V gene: TRBV6-4

CDR3 protein: ASTLGTGRQETQY
J gene: TRBJ2-5
V gene: TRBV2

CDR3 protein: ASSGTSGSPDEQF
J gene: TRBJ2-1
V gene: TRBV2

CDR3 protein: ASSQDLGYEQY
J gene: TRBJ2-7
V gene: TRBV4-1

CDR3 protein: ASSVGKGQQPQH
J gene: TRBJ1-5
V gene: TRBV9

CDR3 protein: ASSLLGRTTGGSQETQY
J gene: TRBJ2-5
V gene: TRBV28

CDR3 protein: ASSQVKVWGLAAF
J gene: TRBJ1-1
V gene: TRBV4-1

CDR3 protein: ASSLFQGNDQPQH
J gene: TRBJ1-5
V gene: TRBV27

CDR3 protein: SVVVGAGEAF
J gene: TRBJ1-1
V gene: TRBV29-1

CDR3 protein: ASSLGAEYSYNEQF
J gene: TRBJ2-1
V gene: TRBV7-8

CDR3 protein: ASSSSENEQF
J gene: TRBJ2-1
V gene: TRBV7-9

CDR3 protein: ASSQLSGRAGDTQY
J gene: TRBJ2-3
V gene: TRBV4-1

CDR3 protein: ASSLYRADSGNTIY
J gene: TRBJ1-3
V gene: TRBV11-2

CDR3 protein: ASSATGIYGYT
J gene: TRBJ1-2
V gene: TRBV5-1

CDR3 protein: ASSQKLQGFRSTGELF
J gene: TRBJ2-2
V gene: TRBV4-3

CDR3 protein: ASSSRDSTYEQY
J gene: TRBJ2-7
V gene: TRBV13

CDR3 protein: ASSFWCQGAGGIYEQY
J gene: TRBJ2-7
V gene: TRBV5-7

CDR3 protein: ASGFGLSTEAF
J gene: TRBJ1-1
V gene: TRBV12-5

CDR3 protein: AISAFEGRGLAYEQY
J gene: TRBJ2-7
V gene: TRBV10-3

CDR3 protein: ASSQDGILQF
J gene: TRBJ2-1
V gene: TRBV4-1

CDR3 protein: ASSPRQTNYGYT
J gene: TRBJ1-2
V gene: TRBV4-1

CDR3 protein: ASSLRYTGWRNTIY
J gene: TRBJ1-3
V gene: TRBV27

CDR3 protein: ASSFGGFEQY
J gene: TRBJ2-7
V gene: TRBV27

CDR3 protein: ASSPRGGARHGYT
J gene: TRBJ1-2
V gene: TRBV13

CDR3 protein: ASSVGSMKLAAKETQY
J gene: TRBJ2-5
V gene: TRBV9